This T cell receptor (beta chain) originates from a study of cytomegalovirus exposure and HLA in healthy donors. Across the whole study: Of several hundred genotyped donors, about 81% clustered with self-reported Caucasian donors.

This clone appeared a single time. Its antigen is currently unknown. Study-wide results and caveats: Confirmation was obtained in vitro that a few CMV-associated chains are specific for CMV antigens.

In the PCR, 60 Vbeta and 13 Jbeta primers were used. Assay used: immunoSEQ multiplex PCR; TCRdb lists only in-frame clones, some missing. Of about 150,000 clones in the sample, 85% were seen once. The clonotype originates from a boy between 2 and 10 years old in good health and CMV-seronegative. Sequenced sample: PBMCs.

CDR3 amino acids: CASSRGGASYEQYF. CDR3 DNA sequence: TGTGCCAGCAGCCGCGGCGGGGCAAGCTACGAGCAGTACTTC. The V and J genes are TRBV6-1 and TRBJ2-7, with D tentatively TRBD2 (6 bases). Germline CDR1 is MNHNS and CDR2 is SASEGT. Trimming cost V 6 bases and J 3 bases, with 15 bases left between them. CDR3 length: 14 amino acids.